The next 6 T cell receptor beta chains were all read from a single sample in a study of Graves' ophthalmopathy and Graves' hyperthyroidism. Amplification from RNA transcripts yielded the TCR beta CDR3 regions. Second-round multiplex PCR followed a first-round RT-PCR using HTBI primers. TCRdb re-derived calls from the multiplex PCR reads in MiXCR, one entry per CDR3 protein. The repertoire has approximately 500,000 distinct CDR3 sequences, roughly an eighth of them found once; the top ten carry approximately 9.8%. Sequenced sample: blood. Receptor source: a woman in her twenties or thirties with Graves' ophthalmopathy.

This clonotype was seen repeatedly, ten times or more. The chain carries TRBV28 and TRBJ2-7; TRBD2 matches 7 bases. Germline loops: CDR1 MDHEN, CDR2 SYDVKM. V dropped 3 bases and J dropped 3; count of bases not matched to a gene: 8. The CDR3 has 15 amino acids. The CDR3 reads CASSFAASGYYEQYF. Written as DNA, the CDR3 is TGTGCCAGCAGTTTCGCGGCTAGCGGATACTACGAGCAGTACTTC. Looking up the rest from reference TRBV28 and TRBJ2-7 gives the full variable domain: DVKVTQSSRYLVKRTGEKVFLECVQDMDHENMFWYRQDPGLGLRLIYFSYDVKMKEKGDIPEGYSVSREKKERFSLILESASTNQTSMYLCASSFAASGYYEQYFGPGTRLTVT.

This clonotype showed up just a few times. The chain is built from TRBV14 and TRBJ2-2, with unresolved D. V gave up 1 base and J gave up 6 bases, with 6 bases separating them. The length of the CDR3 is 13 residues. Per germline, CDR1 SGHDN and CDR2 FVKESK. CDR3 in amino acids: CASSQVWAGELFF. As DNA, the CDR3 is TGTGCCAGCAGCCAAGTTTGGGCCGGGGAGCTGTTTTTT.

The sample holds many counts of this clonotype. The chain has TRBV28 and TRBJ2-7, with D unresolved. This CDR3 spans 14 amino acids. The germline V gene encodes CDR1 MDHEN and CDR2 SYDVKM. V was pared by 6 bases and J by 3 bases, with 15 bases between. DNA for the CDR3: TGTGCCAGCAGAAGACGCGAGAGATACTACGAGCAGTACTTC. This gives the protein CASRRRERYYEQYF.

This clonotype was counted ten times or more. The genes are TRBV7-6 and TRBJ2-7, with TRBD1 matching over 7 bases. Germline V lookup: CDR1 SGHVS, CDR2 FNYEAQ. V shed 5 bases, J shed 3 bases, and the junction held 4 bases outside the gene matches. This CDR3 has 13 amino acids. CDR3 in DNA: TGTGCCAGCAGCACCGGACAGGACTACGAGCAGTACTTC. This codes for CASSTGQDYEQYF. The whole variable domain, filled in from reference TRBV7-6 and TRBJ2-7, reads GAGVSQSPRYKVTKRGQDVALRCDPISGHVSLYWYRQALGQGPEFLTYFNYEAQQDKSGLPNDRFSAERPEGSISTLTIQRTEQRDSAMYRCASSTGQDYEQYFGPGTRLTVT.

The table lists this clonotype with many counts. Here the CDR3 DNA reads TGCAGCGTTTCACAGGGTGGTGGGAACACTGAAGCTTTCTTT. Translation: CSVSQGGGNTEAFF. The rearrangement links TRBV29-1 to TRBJ1-1; D perhaps matches TRBD1 (6 bases). Germline V gene sequence: CDR1 SQVTM, CDR2 ANQGSEA. The CDR3 runs to 14 residues. V gave up 5 bases and J gave up 1 base, with 14 bases separating them.

At least ten counts were recorded for this clonotype. The rearrangement joins TRBV20-1 to TRBJ2-7, with TRBD2 matching over 9 bases. V shed 3 bases, J shed 3 bases, and the junction held 9 bases outside the gene matches. The CDR3 extends over 15 amino acids. From germline, CDR1 is DFQATT and CDR2 SNEGSKA (reference sequence). In DNA form, the CDR3 reads TGCAGTGCTAGCTTAGCGGGAGTGTCGGGCTACGAGCAGTACTTC. Translating it yields CSASLAGVSGYEQYF.